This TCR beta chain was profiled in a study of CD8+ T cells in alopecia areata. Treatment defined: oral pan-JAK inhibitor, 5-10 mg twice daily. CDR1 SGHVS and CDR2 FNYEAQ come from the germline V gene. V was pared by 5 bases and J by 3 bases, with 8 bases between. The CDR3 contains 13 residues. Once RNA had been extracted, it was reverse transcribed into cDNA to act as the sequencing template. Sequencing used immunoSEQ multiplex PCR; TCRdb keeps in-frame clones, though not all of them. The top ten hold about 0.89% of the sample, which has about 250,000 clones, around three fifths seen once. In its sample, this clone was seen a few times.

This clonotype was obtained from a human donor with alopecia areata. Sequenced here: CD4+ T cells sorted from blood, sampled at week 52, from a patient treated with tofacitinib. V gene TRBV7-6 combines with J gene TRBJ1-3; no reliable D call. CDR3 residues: CASSPTGGNTIYF. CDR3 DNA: TGTGCCAGCAGCCCGACTGGTGGAAACACCATATATTTT.